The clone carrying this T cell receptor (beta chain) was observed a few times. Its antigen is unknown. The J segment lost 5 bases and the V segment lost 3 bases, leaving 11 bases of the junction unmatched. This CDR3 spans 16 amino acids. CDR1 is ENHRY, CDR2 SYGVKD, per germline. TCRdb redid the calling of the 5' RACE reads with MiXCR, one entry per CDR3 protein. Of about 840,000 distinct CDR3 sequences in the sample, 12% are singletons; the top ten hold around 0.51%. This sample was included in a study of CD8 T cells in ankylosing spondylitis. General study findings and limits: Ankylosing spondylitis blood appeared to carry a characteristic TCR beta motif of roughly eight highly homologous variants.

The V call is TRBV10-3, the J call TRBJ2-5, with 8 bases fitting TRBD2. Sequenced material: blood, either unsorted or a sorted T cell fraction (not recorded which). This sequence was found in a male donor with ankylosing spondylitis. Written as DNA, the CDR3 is TGTGCCATCAGTGACTCGATACTAGCGGCCAAGGAGACCCAGTACTTC. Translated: CAISDSILAAKETQYF.